This record covers a single T cell receptor (beta chain). What it binds is unknown. The record originates from a study of T cell responses to AZD1222 COVID-19 vaccine. Whole-study results and caveats: The repertoires were collected only after the peak T cell response. Donor demographics were predominantly white British with a female majority; clonal diversity may be underestimated.

TCRdb's table, derived via immunoSEQ multiplex PCR, lists solely in-frame clones and lacks some. The table has some 200,000 clones, approximately 91% seen once. CDR1 is SGHRS and CDR2 is YFSETQ in the germline V gene. The CDR3 is 19 residues long. With 3 bases removed from V and 7 bases from J, the gap between germline ends came to 28 bases. The source is an adult in good health. This rearrangement joins TRBV5-1 to TRBJ1-4, with TRBD1 as a possible D gene (6 bases). The input for sequencing was peripheral blood, taken on day 0 of AZD1222 vaccination. This chain's CDR3 is CASSWGPGATVGRGEKLFF. CDR3 DNA: TGCGCCAGCAGCTGGGGGCCAGGGGCGACTGTCGGCCGGGGTGAAAAACTGTTTTTT.